This T cell receptor beta chain emerged from a study of CD8 T cells in ankylosing spondylitis (dated by TCRdb to the late 2010s). Describing the broader study: The study set out to find disease-linked TCR variants by profiling T cell receptor beta repertoires in ankylosing spondylitis patients and healthy donors. The full study cohort was made up of under 30 ankylosing spondylitis patients and 108 healthy donors. Samples of peripheral blood were taken, and for ankylosing spondylitis patients, synovial fluid was collected as well.

This clonotype was seen ten or more times. Its target antigen remains unknown. Base qualities are not provided; no much larger clone lies one nucleotide away. Results the study describes overall, beyond this receptor: Significant enrichment of the disease-linked clones was reported in matched synovial fluid samples from ankylosing spondylitis patients. A TCR beta motif of fewer than 10 highly homologous amino acid variants appeared characteristic of blood from ankylosing spondylitis patients. The disease-linked clones had a CD8+ phenotype and were found at relatively low frequencies in peripheral blood. Some TCR beta motif variants had previously been reported in synovial fluid and blood of reactive arthritis patients, which suggested common disease-initiation mechanisms.

For sequencing, an Illumina HiSeq 2500 was employed. Quantitative 5'-RACE with molecular barcodes was used to prepare TCR beta libraries. As for the original processing: A new computational method, built on a probabilistic model of VDJ rearrangement, was used to identify disease-linked TCR variants. Using fastp trimming at Q25 and MiXCR clonotype assembly, TCRdb reanalyzed the public sequencing data and kept in-frame beta chains. Each entry merges the rows of one CDR3 protein and shows their most common DNA and genes. These V and J calls originate from TCRdb's pipeline instead of the authors' own analysis. The sample has roughly 39,000 distinct CDR3 sequences on record, less than 3.5% of them singletons. 4.6% of the sample comes from the top ten. Trimming at the junction amounts to 3 bases on V and 7 bases on J, and the germline ends lie 14 bases apart. The CDR3 numbers 13 residues from cysteine through phenylalanine. The CDR3 DNA has 39 bases and is translated from base 1. As encoded in the germline V gene, CDR1 is SGDLS while CDR2 is YYNGEE.

The chain couples TRBV9 to TRBJ2-7, with the identity of the D gene unclear. Sequences were obtained from blood, either unsorted or a sorted T cell fraction (not recorded which). The sequence came from a male donor with ankylosing spondylitis or in good health (not recorded which). The encoded CDR3 is CASSGINMREQYF. The nucleotide sequence is given as TGTGCCAGCAGCGGAATAAATATGAGGGAGCAGTACTTC.